This TCR beta chain stems from a study of T cell responses to AZD1222 COVID-19 vaccine. The overall study: Combined were second doses at about 4 or about 12 weeks.

The repertoire was sequenced with immunoSEQ multiplex PCR; TCRdb's copy has only in-frame clones and lacks some. The sample records about 130,000 clones, about 87% being singletons. Looked up from germline, CDR1 is WSHSY and CDR2 is SAAADI. This CDR3 is built from 15 residues. With 6 bases clipped from V and 1 base from J, the junction kept 3 bases outside the gene matches. The TCR was taken from an adult in good health. Sequencing used peripheral blood, obtained on day 0 of AZD1222 vaccination. The rearrangement links TRBV10-2 to TRBJ2-1, with 10 nucleotides matching TRBD2. The CDR3 DNA reads as TGCGCCAGCAGCCTGACTAGCGGGTCCTACAATGAGCAGTTCTTC. Its translation is CASSLTSGSYNEQFF.